This TCR beta chain was identified in a study of tissue T cells after allogeneic stem cell transplantation. Study-level findings and limits: This small cohort was clinically heterogeneous, and sampling depth was a limitation. Tissue-detected TCR repertoire was only partly captured by blood and spleen T cells.

As concerns this clone: Its target is not known. The gene names given are mouse names. The read stops 1 residue short of the end of the CDR3; the missing end is completed from the germline J gene.

Time point noted: mouse harvest day 7 after allogeneic transplant. Tail vein injection delivered 10^7 T-cell-depleted bone marrow cells and 10^6 splenic CD5+ T cells. Mice had MHC-mismatched B6 into BALB/c GVHD, sampled day 7 or 14. This CDR3 region has 12 residues. V shed 1 base and J shed 3 bases, with 5 bases lying between them. CDR1 GFQATS and CDR2 STVNSAI come from the germline V gene. The protocol was immunoSEQ multiplex PCR, while the TCRdb copy is restricted to in-frame clones and leaves out a portion. The repertoire consists of thousands of clones, with around 48% occurring once and the leading ten covering around 7.1%.

This TCR derives from a female BALB/c mouse given C57BL/6 T cells with graft-versus-host disease after an allogeneic hematopoietic cell transplant. The sample consisted of gut tissue. The rearrangement uses TRBV20 and TRBJ2-5, with D uncertain. Incomplete CDR3 DNA: TGTGGTGCTAGGGTCAAGCAAGACACCCAGTAC. This sequence encodes CGARVKQDTQY. The CDR3 reads in full as CGARVKQDTQYF.